This section outlines one T cell receptor beta chain sequence together with its context. The ends lost 2 bases at V and 10 bases at J; junction bases unmatched: 15. The CDR3 contains 16 residues. CDR1 is MDHEN, CDR2 SYDVKM, per germline. This specimen comes from a study of blood T cell repertoires in COVID-19. As for the study in general: From T cells, B-cell-depleted T cells, or PBMCs came the material, which was cDNA or gDNA.

Authors' methods: It was from reference gene primer amplification that nucleated cell counts were estimated. The method was immunoSEQ multiplex PCR; TCRdb's version includes in-frame clones alone and lacks a portion of them. D and trimming come from the DNA, and the V and J calls and clone size come from that table. Of 150,000 to 180,000 clones in the sample, roughly 83% were seen once. Sequencing used peripheral blood. The chain uses TRBV28 and TRBJ1-2; 8 bases fit TRBD1. The receptor was derived from a woman aged 60-75 years with acute or convalescent COVID-19. CDR3 amino acids: CASSLTDRQGSDDYTF. As DNA, the CDR3 is TGTGCCAGCAGTTTAACCGACAGACAGGGGTCAGATGACTACACCTTC.